A single count supports the clone carrying this T cell receptor (beta chain). Its target is not known. CDR1 and CDR2 (germline): SGDLS, YYNGEE. Trimming stripped 0 bases from V and 5 bases from J, with 14 bases between. The CDR3 is made up of 15 amino acids. A multiplex PCR was run with 60 Vbeta primers and 13 Jbeta primers. The repertoire was sequenced with immunoSEQ multiplex PCR; TCRdb's copy has only in-frame clones and lacks some. The sample lists about 56,000 clones, roughly 80% occurring once. The data stem from a study of cytomegalovirus exposure and HLA in healthy donors. Study-level points and caveats: When presence/absence was analysed, sequencing depth was taken to be roughly uniform across donors.

The chain is built from TRBV9 and TRBJ2-5; the D gene is possibly TRBD2 (5 bases). The TCR originated in a man aged 40-49 years in good health and CMV-seronegative. Sequencing was performed on PBMCs. This CDR3 is CASSVGMGLAETQYF. The CDR3 DNA sequence: TGTGCCAGCAGCGTAGGCATGGGTCTAGCCGAGACCCAGTACTTC.